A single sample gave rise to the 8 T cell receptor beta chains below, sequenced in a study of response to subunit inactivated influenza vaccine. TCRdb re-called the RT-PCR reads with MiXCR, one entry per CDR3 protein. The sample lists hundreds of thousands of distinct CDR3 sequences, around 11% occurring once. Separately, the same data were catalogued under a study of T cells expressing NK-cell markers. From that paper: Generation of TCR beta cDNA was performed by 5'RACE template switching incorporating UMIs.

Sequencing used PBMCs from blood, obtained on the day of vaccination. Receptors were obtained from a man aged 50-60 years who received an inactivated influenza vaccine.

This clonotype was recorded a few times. The CDR3 sequence is CSVDPASETQYF. CDR3 in DNA: TGCAGCGTTGATCCAGCCTCGGAGACCCAGTACTTC. The chain recombines TRBV29-1 with TRBJ2-5; no definite D call. Trimming took 3 bases from V and 5 from J, leaving 10 bases between them. Germline CDR1 is SQVTM and CDR2 is ANQGSEA. CDR3 length equals 12 residues. The variable domain in full, completed from reference TRBV29-1 and TRBJ2-5, reads SAVISQKPSRDICQRGTSLTIQCQVDSQVTMMFWYRQQPGQSLTLIATANQGSEATYESGFVIDKFPISRPNLTFSTLTVSNMSPEDSSIYLCSVDPASETQYFGPGTRLLVL.

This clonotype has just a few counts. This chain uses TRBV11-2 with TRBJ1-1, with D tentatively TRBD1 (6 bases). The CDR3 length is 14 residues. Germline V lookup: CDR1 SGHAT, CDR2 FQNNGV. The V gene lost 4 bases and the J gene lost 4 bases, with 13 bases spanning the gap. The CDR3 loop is CASSSNAGATEAFF. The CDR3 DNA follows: TGTGCCAGCAGCTCCAACGCAGGGGCCACTGAAGCTTTCTTT.

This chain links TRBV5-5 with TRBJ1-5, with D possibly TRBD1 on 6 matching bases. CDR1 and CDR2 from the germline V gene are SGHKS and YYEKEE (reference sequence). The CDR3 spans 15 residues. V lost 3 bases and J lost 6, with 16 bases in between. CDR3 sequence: CASSWSGGQSQPQHF. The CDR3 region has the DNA TGTGCCAGCAGCTGGTCCGGGGGCCAAAGTCAGCCCCAGCATTTT.

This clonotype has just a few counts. The CDR3: CATSDGSRETQYF. Here the CDR3 DNA reads TGTGCCACCAGTGACGGGAGTAGAGAGACCCAGTACTTC. The chain links TRBV24-1 to TRBJ2-5, with a weak D call TRBD2 (6 bases). This CDR3 is built from 13 residues. The ends were cut back, 4 bases at V and 4 bases at J, with 9 bases in the middle. Germline V lookup: CDR1 KGHDR, CDR2 SFDVKD.

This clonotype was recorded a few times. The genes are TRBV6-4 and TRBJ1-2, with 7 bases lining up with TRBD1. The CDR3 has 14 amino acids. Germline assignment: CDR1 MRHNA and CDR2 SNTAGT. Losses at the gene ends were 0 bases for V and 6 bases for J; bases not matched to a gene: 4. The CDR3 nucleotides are TGTGCCAGCAGTGACTCGTCGAGGGGGCATGGCTACACCTTC. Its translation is CASSDSSRGHGYTF.

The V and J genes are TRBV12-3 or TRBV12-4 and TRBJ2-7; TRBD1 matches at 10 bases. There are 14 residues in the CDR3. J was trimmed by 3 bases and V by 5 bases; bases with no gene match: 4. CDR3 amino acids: CASSHRTGGYEQYF. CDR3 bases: TGTGCCAGCAGTCACCGGACAGGGGGCTACGAGCAGTACTTC.

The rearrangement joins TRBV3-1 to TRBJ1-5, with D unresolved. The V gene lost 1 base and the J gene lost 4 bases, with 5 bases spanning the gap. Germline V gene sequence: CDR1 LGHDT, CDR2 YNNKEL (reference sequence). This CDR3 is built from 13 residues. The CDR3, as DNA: TGTGCCAGCAGCCAAGCGAGGAATCAGCCCCAGCATTTT. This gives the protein CASSQARNQPQHF. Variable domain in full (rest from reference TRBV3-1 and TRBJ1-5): DTAVSQTPKYLVTQMGNDKSIKCEQNLGHDTMYWYKQDSKKFLKIMFSYNNKELIINETVPNRFSPKSPDKAHLNLHINSLELGDSAVYFCASSQARNQPQHFGDGTRLSIL.

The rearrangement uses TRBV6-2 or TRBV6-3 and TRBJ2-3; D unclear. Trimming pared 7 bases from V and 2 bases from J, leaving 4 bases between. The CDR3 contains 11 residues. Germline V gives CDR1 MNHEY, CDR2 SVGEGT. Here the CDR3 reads CASTATDTQYF. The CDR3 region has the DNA TGTGCCAGCACCGCCACAGATACGCAGTATTTT.